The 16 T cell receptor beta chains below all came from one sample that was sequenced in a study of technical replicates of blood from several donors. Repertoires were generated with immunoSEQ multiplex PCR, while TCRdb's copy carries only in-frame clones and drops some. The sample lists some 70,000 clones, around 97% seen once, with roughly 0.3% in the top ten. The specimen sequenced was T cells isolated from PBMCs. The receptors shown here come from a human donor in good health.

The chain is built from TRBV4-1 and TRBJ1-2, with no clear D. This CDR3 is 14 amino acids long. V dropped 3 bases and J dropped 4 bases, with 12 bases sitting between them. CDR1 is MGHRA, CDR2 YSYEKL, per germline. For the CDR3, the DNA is TGCGCCAGCAGCCACCCACTAAGAGTCTATGGCTACACCTTC. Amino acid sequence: CASSHPLRVYGYTF.

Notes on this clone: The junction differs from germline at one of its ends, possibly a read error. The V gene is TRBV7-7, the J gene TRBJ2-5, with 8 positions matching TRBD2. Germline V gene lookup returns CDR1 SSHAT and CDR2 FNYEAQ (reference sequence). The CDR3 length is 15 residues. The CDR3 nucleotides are TGTGCTAGCAGCTTAGCGCAGCGGGAGTGGGAGACCCAGTACTTC. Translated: CASSLAQREWETQYF.

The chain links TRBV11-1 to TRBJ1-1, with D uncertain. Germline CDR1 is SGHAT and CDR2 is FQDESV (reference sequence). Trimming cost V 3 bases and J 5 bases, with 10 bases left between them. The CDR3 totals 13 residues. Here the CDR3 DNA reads TGTGCCAGCAGCTTTAGAACGAGGACTGAAGCTTTCTTT. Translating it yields CASSFRTRTEAFF.

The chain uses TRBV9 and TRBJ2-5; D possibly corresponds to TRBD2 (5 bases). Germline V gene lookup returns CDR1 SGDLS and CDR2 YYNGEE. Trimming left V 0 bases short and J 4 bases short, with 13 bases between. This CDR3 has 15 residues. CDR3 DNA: TGTGCCAGCAGCGTAGGAGGGAATCAGCGAGAGACCCAGTACTTC. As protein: CASSVGGNQRETQYF.

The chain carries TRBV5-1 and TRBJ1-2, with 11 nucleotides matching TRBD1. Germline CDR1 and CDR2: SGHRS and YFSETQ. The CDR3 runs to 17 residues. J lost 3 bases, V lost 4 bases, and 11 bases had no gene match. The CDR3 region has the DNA TGCGCCAGCAGCCCAGGGACAGGGGGTCTTTGGGACTATGGCTACACCTTC. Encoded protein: CASSPGTGGLWDYGYTF.

CDR3 amino acids: CASSSPWTGRGAGANVLTF. The CDR3, as DNA: TGTGCCAGCAGCTCACCATGGACAGGGAGGGGGGCTGGGGCCAACGTCCTGACTTTC. The genes are TRBV11-1 and TRBJ2-6; a weak D match, TRBD1 (8 bases). The CDR3 covers 19 residues. V was trimmed by 4 bases and J by 2 bases, leaving 21 bases between them. Germline V gives CDR1 SGHAT, CDR2 FQDESV (reference sequence).

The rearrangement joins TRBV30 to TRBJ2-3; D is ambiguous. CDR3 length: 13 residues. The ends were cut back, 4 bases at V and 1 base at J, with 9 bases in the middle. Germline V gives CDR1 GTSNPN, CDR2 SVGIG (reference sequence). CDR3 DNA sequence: TGTGCCTGGACGCGCGGCCGCACAGATACGCAGTATTTT. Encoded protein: CAWTRGRTDTQYF.

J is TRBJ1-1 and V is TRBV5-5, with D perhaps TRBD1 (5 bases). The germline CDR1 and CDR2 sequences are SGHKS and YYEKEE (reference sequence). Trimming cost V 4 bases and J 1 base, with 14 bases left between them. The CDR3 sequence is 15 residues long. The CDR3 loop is CASSPVRGANTEAFF. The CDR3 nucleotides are TGTGCCAGCAGCCCTGTTAGGGGCGCGAACACTGAAGCTTTCTTT.

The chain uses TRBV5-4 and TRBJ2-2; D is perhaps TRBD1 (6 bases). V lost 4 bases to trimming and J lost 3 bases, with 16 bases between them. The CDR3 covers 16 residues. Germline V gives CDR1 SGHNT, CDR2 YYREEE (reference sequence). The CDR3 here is CASSPPGAADTGELFF. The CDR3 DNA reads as TGTGCCAGCAGCCCCCCAGGGGCTGCGGACACCGGGGAGCTGTTTTTT. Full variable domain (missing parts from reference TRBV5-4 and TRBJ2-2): ETGVTQSPTHLIKTRGQQVTLRCSSQSGHNTVSWYQQALGQGPQFIFQYYREEENGRGNFPPRFSGLQFPNYSSELNVNALELDDSALYLCASSPPGAADTGELFFGEGSRLTVL.

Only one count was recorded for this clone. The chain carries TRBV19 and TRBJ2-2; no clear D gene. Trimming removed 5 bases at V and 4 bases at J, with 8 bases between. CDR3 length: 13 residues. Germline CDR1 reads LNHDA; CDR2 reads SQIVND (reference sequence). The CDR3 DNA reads TGTGCCAGTAGTTACCTGGCCACCGGGGAGCTGTTTTTT. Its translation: CASSYLATGELFF.

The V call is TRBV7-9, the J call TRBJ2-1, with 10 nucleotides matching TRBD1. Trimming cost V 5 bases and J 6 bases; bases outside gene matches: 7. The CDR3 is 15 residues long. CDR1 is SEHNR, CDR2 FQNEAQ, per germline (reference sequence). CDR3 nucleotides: TGTGCCAGCAGCCCCCGGGACAGGGGACCCAATGAGCAGTTCTTC. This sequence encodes CASSPRDRGPNEQFF.

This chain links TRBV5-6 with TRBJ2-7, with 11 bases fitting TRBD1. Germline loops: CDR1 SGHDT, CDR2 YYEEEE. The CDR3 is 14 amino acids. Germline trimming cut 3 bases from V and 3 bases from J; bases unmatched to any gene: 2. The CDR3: CASSWGQGGYEQYF. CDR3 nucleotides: TGTGCCAGCAGCTGGGGACAGGGGGGCTACGAGCAGTACTTC.

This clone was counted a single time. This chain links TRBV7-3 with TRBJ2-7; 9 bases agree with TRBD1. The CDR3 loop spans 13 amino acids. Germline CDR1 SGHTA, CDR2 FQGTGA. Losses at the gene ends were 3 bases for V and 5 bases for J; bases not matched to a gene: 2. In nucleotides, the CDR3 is TGTGCCAGCAGCTTGGGACAGGGAGACGAGCAGTACTTC. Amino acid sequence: CASSLGQGDEQYF.

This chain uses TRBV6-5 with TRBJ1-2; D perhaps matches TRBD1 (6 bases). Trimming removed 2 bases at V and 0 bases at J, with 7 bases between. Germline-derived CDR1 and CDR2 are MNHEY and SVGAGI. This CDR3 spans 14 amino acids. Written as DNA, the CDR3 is TGTGCCAGCAGTTACGACAGGTCTAACTATGGCTACACCTTC. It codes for CASSYDRSNYGYTF.

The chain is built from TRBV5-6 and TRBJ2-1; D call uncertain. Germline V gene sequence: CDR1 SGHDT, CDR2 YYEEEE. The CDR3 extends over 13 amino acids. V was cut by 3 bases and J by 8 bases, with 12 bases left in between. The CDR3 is CASSSLGIHEQFF. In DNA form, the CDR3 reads TGTGCCAGCAGCTCCCTAGGTATCCATGAGCAGTTCTTC.

CDR3 DNA: TGCGCCAGCATAAAAGGGACAGCCTCATCTTACGAGCAGTACTTC. Amino acid sequence: CASIKGTASSYEQYF. The rearrangement links TRBV10-1 to TRBJ2-7, with 7 bases that match TRBD1. Looked up from germline, CDR1 is WNHNN and CDR2 is SYGVQD (reference sequence). There are 15 residues in the CDR3. V gave up 7 bases and J gave up 4 bases; unmatched junction bases: 13.